The 20 T cell receptor beta chains below were found in one sample sequenced in a study of shared clonotypes between healthy human individuals. The protocol was immunoSEQ multiplex PCR, while the TCRdb copy is restricted to in-frame clones and leaves out a portion. This sample carries some 630,000 clones, about 95% of them seen once, and the ten largest clones take about 0.12%. Naive CD8 cells comprised CD45RO-negative, CCR7-positively selected cells, excluding terminally differentiated effector memory CD45RA+ cells. Specimen: naive CD8+ T cells sorted from blood. The receptor set was obtained from a woman aged 30 to 39 in good health.

The CDR3: CASSVDGSYEQYF. DNA of the CDR3: TGTGCCAGCAGTGTTGACGGCTCCTACGAGCAGTACTTC. The chain uses TRBV2 and TRBJ2-7; D not certain. Germline CDR1 and CDR2: SNHLY and FYNNEI. V was pared by 4 bases and J by 0 bases, with 7 bases between. There are 13 residues in the CDR3.

V gene TRBV5-6 combines with J gene TRBJ2-7, with unresolved D. The CDR3 has 13 amino acids. Trimming shortened V by 3 bases and J by 5 bases, and 12 bases separated the two germline ends. The germline CDR1 and CDR2 sequences are SGHDT and YYEEEE. The CDR3 is CASSSGRTNEQYF. The CDR3 DNA reads TGTGCCAGCAGCTCCGGCCGGACGAACGAGCAGTACTTC.

This clone has a single count. This rearrangement joins TRBV5-4 to TRBJ2-7, with TRBD2 identical over 7 bases. V shed 1 base, J shed 3 bases, and the junction held 4 bases outside the gene matches. Germline CDR1 and CDR2: SGHNT and YYREEE (reference sequence). This CDR3 contains 14 residues. The CDR3 sequence is CASSLFPGGYEQYF. In DNA form, the CDR3 reads TGTGCCAGCAGCTTGTTTCCGGGAGGCTACGAGCAGTACTTC. The entire variable domain, with the rest obtained from reference TRBV5-4 and TRBJ2-7, is as follows: ETGVTQSPTHLIKTRGQQVTLRCSSQSGHNTVSWYQQALGQGPQFIFQYYREEENGRGNFPPRFSGLQFPNYSSELNVNALELDDSALYLCASSLFPGGYEQYFGPGTRLTVT.

The chain has TRBV7-6 and TRBJ2-3; D is uncertain. This CDR3 is 15 amino acids long. Germline CDR1 and CDR2: SGHVS and FNYEAQ. Trimming took off 2 bases at V and 0 bases at J, with 9 bases between the two ends. The CDR3 DNA sequence: TGTGCCAGCAGCTTATTGGGTAGCAGCACAGATACGCAGTATTTT. Translated: CASSLLGSSTDTQYF.

This chain uses TRBV28 with TRBJ2-1; no firm D call. The germline V gene has CDR1 MDHEN and CDR2 SYDVKM. The V end was cut by 6 bases, the J end by 0 bases, with 18 bases between. This CDR3 comprises 17 residues. The CDR3 nucleotides read TGTGCCAGCAGAACTCCGGTTCGCGCGAGCTCCTACAATGAGCAGTTCTTC. It codes for CASRTPVRASSYNEQFF.

The chain employs TRBV7-9 and TRBJ1-1; possible D gene TRBD1, 6 bases. V gave up 6 bases and J gave up 7 bases, with 15 bases separating them. Per the germline V gene, CDR1 is SEHNR and CDR2 is FQNEAQ (reference sequence). The CDR3 runs 13 residues. CDR3 coding DNA: TGTGCCAGCAGACTACAGGGTAAGGATGAAGCTTTCTTT. It translates to CASRLQGKDEAFF.

V gene TRBV28 combines with J gene TRBJ2-1, with 8 bases aligning to TRBD2. Germline CDR1 and CDR2: MDHEN and SYDVKM. Unmatched junction bases numbered 4, after V lost 3 bases and J lost 3 bases. This CDR3 has 15 residues. The CDR3 is CASSLAGGVYNEQFF. CDR3 DNA sequence: TGTGCCAGCAGTTTGGCGGGAGGAGTCTACAATGAGCAGTTCTTC.

The V gene is TRBV5-1, the J gene TRBJ2-1; D not resolved. This CDR3 spans 12 amino acids. Germline V gives CDR1 SGHRS, CDR2 YFSETQ. Trimming removed 4 bases from V and 3 bases from J, with 5 bases in between. CDR3 nucleotide sequence: TGCGCCAGCAGCGCAAACTACAATGAGCAGTTCTTC. This encodes CASSANYNEQFF.

The V gene is TRBV6-6, the J gene TRBJ2-2; D ambiguous. The CDR3 consists of 15 residues. V was shortened by 0 bases and J by 1 base, with 6 bases between the two germline ends. Per germline, CDR1 MNHNY and CDR2 SVGAGI (reference sequence). The CDR3 is CASSYSNWNTGELFF. CDR3 sequence (DNA): TGTGCCAGCAGTTACTCGAACTGGAACACCGGGGAGCTGTTTTTT.

J is TRBJ2-1 and V is TRBV7-3; D might be TRBD1 (6 bases). CDR3 length equals 12 residues. Deletions cut 4 bases from V and 7 bases from J, with 8 bases between. Germline V gives CDR1 SGHTA, CDR2 FQGTGA. DNA for the CDR3: TGTGCCAGCAGCTCTACAGGGAATGAGCAGTTCTTC. Its translation: CASSSTGNEQFF.

This chain connects TRBV7-9 to TRBJ2-1; TRBD2 is a possible D gene (5 bases). CDR3 length equals 13 residues. Trimming left V 11 bases short and J 5 bases short, with 16 bases between. Germline V lookup: CDR1 SEHNR, CDR2 FQNEAQ (reference sequence). CDR3 residues: CAGWVERDNEQFF. CDR3 bases: TGTGCCGGTTGGGTGGAGAGGGACAATGAGCAGTTCTTC.

About this clone: Different DNA sequences within this sample yield the same CDR3. The CDR3 loop reads CASSYGENTEAFF. The CDR3 coding sequence is TGTGCCAGCAGTTACGGAGAGAACACTGAAGCTTTCTTT. This rearrangement joins TRBV6-5 to TRBJ1-1; D unresolved. This CDR3 is built from 13 residues. Trimming removed 2 bases at V and 1 base at J, with 5 bases between. CDR1 and CDR2 from the germline V gene are MNHEY and SVGAGI.

In nucleotides, the CDR3 is TGTGCCAGCAGTTCCGTGAGAAGAAAAAACGGGGAGCTGTTTTTT. This translates into CASSSVRRKNGELFF. The V gene is TRBV11-2, the J gene TRBJ2-2; D call uncertain. Germline lookup yields CDR1 SGHAT and CDR2 FQNNGV. This CDR3 is 15 amino acids long. V gave up 6 bases and J gave up 7 bases, with 18 bases separating them.

This sequence joins TRBV28 and TRBJ2-1; 7 bases fit TRBD2. The CDR3 is 13 residues long. Germline loops: CDR1 MDHEN, CDR2 SYDVKM. The junction had 2 bases not matched to a gene; V was cut back by 7 bases and J by 2 bases. CDR3 in amino acids: CASTRGAYNEQFF. The CDR3 DNA sequence: TGTGCCAGCACCCGGGGGGCCTACAATGAGCAGTTCTTC.

The chain couples TRBV5-4 to TRBJ2-5; no reliable D call. Judging by the DNA end, TRBJ2-7 fits better; the J call may be wrong. This CDR3 spans 13 amino acids. CDR1 is SGHNT and CDR2 is YYREEE in the germline V gene (reference sequence). The CDR3 DNA follows: TGTGCCAGCAGCTTGGACACAAGCTACGAGCAGTACTTC. It translates to CASSLDTSYEQYF.

The V call is TRBV9, the J call TRBJ1-1; no firm D call. V lost 4 bases to trimming and J lost 1 base, with 14 bases between them. The CDR3 covers 15 residues. Per the germline V gene, CDR1 is SGDLS and CDR2 is YYNGEE. CDR3 sequence: CASSSDWVANTEAFF. The CDR3 region has the DNA TGTGCCAGCAGCTCCGACTGGGTTGCGAACACTGAAGCTTTCTTT.

This clone occurred once. V gene TRBV27 combines with J gene TRBJ1-2, with 9 positions matching TRBD1. The trim removed 3 bases at V and 4 bases at J, leaving 3 bases unmatched. The CDR3 consists of 14 residues. Germline V gene sequence: CDR1 MNHEY, CDR2 SMNVEV (reference sequence). As DNA, the CDR3 is TGTGCCAGCAGTTTGGACAGGGGCTTCTATGGCTACACCTTC. As protein: CASSLDRGFYGYTF.

A note on this clone: In the same sample, other DNA sequences code for this CDR3. This chain uses TRBV19 with TRBJ2-7; no reliable D call. The germline V and J ends were trimmed by 4 bases and 6 bases, with 7 bases remaining between them. Looked up from germline, CDR1 is LNHDA and CDR2 is SQIVND (reference sequence). This CDR3 has 11 amino acids. CDR3 coding DNA: TGTGCCAGTAGTACCGGGTTCGAGCAGTACTTC. The encoded protein is CASSTGFEQYF.

This chain joins TRBV5-6 and TRBJ1-1; 7 bases fit TRBD1. The germline V gene has CDR1 SGHDT and CDR2 YYEEEE. The CDR3 runs to 13 residues. After removal of 2 bases from V and 5 bases from J, the junction contained 3 bases not matched to a gene. The CDR3 sequence: CASSLQTGTEAFF. Written as DNA, the CDR3 is TGTGCCAGCAGCTTACAGACAGGGACTGAAGCTTTCTTT.

The rearrangement joins TRBV13 to TRBJ2-1, with TRBD1 identical over 7 bases. The CDR3 sequence is 16 residues long. Germline V CDR1 and CDR2: PRHDT, FYEKMQ (reference sequence). V dropped 0 bases and J dropped 1; count of bases not matched to a gene: 3. This CDR3 is CASSLGPGQSYNEQFF. The CDR3 nucleotides read TGTGCCAGCAGCTTAGGCCCGGGACAGTCCTACAATGAGCAGTTCTTC.